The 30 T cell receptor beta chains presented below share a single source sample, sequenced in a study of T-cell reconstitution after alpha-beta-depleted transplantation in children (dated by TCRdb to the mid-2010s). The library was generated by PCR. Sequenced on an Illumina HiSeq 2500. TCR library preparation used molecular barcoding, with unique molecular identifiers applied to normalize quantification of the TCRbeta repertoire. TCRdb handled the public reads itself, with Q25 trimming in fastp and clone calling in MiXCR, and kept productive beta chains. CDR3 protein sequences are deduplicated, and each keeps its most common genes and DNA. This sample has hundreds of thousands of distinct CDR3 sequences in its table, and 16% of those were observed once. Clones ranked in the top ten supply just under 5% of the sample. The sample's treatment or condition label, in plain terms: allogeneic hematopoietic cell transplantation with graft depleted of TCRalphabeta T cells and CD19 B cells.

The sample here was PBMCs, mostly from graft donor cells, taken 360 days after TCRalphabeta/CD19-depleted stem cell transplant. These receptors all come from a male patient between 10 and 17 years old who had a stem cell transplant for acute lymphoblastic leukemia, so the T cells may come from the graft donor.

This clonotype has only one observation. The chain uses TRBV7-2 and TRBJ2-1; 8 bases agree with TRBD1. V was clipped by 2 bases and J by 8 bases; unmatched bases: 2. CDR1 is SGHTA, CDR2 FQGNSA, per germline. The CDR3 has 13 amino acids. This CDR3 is CASSLQGADEQFF. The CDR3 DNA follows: TGTGCCAGCAGCTTACAGGGGGCCGATGAGCAGTTCTTC.

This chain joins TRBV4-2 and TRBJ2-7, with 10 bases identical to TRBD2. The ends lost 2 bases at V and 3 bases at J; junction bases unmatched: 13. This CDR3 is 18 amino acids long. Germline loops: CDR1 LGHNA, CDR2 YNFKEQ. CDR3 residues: CASSQYFPRTSGNYEQYF. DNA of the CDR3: TGTGCCAGCAGCCAATATTTTCCCAGGACTAGCGGCAACTACGAGCAGTACTTC.

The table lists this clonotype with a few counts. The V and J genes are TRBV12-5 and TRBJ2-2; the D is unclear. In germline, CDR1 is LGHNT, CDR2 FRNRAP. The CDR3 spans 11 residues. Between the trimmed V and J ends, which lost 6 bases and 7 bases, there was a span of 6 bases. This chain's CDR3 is CASGALGELFF. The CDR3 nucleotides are TGTGCTAGTGGCGCCCTCGGGGAGCTGTTTTTT.

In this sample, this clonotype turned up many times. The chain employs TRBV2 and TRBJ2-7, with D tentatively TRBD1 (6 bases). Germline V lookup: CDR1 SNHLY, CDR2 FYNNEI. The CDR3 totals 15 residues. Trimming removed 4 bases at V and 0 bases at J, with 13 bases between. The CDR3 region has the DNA TGTGCCAGCAGTGTCCTCCTGGACAGCTCCTACGAGCAGTACTTC. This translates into CASSVLLDSSYEQYF.

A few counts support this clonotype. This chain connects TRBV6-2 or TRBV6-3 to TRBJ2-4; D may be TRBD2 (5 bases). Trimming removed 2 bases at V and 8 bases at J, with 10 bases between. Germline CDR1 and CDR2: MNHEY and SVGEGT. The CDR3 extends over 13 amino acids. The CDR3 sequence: CASSYGRLDIQYF. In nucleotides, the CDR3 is TGTGCCAGCAGTTACGGGAGATTGGACATTCAGTACTTC.

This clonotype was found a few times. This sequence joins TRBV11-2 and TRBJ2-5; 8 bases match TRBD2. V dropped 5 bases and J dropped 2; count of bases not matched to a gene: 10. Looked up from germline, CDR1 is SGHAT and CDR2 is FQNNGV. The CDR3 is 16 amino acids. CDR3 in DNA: TGTGCCAGCAGCCCTTCTGGGCTAGCGGGTCAAGAGACCCAGTACTTC. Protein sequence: CASSPSGLAGQETQYF. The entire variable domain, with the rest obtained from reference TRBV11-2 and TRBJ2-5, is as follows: EAGVAQSPRYKIIEKRQSVAFWCNPISGHATLYWYQQILGQGPKLLIQFQNNGVVDDSQLPKDRFSAERLKGVDSTLKIQPAKLEDSAVYLCASSPSGLAGQETQYFGPGTRLLVL.

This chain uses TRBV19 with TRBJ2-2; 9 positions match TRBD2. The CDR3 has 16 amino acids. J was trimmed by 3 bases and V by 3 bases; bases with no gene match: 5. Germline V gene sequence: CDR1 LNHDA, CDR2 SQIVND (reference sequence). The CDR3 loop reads CASSISGRGDTGELFF. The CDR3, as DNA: TGTGCCAGTAGTATTAGCGGGAGAGGGGACACCGGGGAGCTGTTTTTT.

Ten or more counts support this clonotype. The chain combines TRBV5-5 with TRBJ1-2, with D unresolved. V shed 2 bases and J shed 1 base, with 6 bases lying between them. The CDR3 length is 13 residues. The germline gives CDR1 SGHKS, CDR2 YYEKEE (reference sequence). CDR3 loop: CASSFDINYGYTF. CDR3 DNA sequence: TGTGCCAGCAGCTTCGACATTAACTATGGCTACACCTTC.

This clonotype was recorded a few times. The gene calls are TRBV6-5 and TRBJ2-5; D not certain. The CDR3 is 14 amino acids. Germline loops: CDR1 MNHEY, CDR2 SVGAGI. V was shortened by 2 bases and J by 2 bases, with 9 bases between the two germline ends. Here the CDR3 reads CASSYGDWQETQYF. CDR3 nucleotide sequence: TGTGCCAGCAGTTACGGGGATTGGCAAGAGACCCAGTACTTC.

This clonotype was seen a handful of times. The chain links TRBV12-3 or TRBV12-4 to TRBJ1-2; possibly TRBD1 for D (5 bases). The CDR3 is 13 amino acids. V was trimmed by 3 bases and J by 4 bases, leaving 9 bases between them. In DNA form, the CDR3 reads TGTGCCAGCAGTTTTTTCAGGGTCTATGGCTACACCTTC. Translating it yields CASSFFRVYGYTF.

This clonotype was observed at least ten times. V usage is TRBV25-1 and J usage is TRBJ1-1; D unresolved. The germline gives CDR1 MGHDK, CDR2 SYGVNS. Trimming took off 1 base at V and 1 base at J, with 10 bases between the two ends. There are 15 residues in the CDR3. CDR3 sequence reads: CASSESASGNTEAFF. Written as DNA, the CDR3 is TGTGCCAGCAGTGAATCGGCGTCCGGGAACACTGAAGCTTTCTTT. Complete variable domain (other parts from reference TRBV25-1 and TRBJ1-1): EADIYQTPRYLVIGTGKKITLECSQTMGHDKMYWYQQDPGMELHLIHYSYGVNSTEKGDLSSESTVSRIRTEHFPLTLESARPSHTSQYLCASSESASGNTEAFFGQGTRLTVV.

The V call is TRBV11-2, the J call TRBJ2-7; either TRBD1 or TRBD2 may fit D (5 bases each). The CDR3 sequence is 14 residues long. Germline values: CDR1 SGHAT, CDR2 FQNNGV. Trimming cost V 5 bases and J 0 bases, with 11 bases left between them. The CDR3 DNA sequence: TGTGCCAGCAGCCCGGGACCCCTCTCCTACGAGCAGTACTTC. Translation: CASSPGPLSYEQYF.

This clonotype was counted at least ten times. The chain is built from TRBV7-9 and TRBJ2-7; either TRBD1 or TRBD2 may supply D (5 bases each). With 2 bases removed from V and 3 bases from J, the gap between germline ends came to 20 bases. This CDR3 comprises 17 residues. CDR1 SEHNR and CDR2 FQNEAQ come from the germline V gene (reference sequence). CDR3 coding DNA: TGTGCCAGCAGCTTACGAGGGGCCCTCCCAAGGCTCTACGAGCAGTACTTC. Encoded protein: CASSLRGALPRLYEQYF. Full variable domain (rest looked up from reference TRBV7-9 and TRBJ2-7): DTGVSQNPRHKITKRGQNVTFRCDPISEHNRLYWYRQTLGQGPEFLTYFQNEAQLEKSRLLSDRFSAERPKGSFSTLEIQRTEQGDSAMYLCASSLRGALPRLYEQYFGPGTRLTVT.

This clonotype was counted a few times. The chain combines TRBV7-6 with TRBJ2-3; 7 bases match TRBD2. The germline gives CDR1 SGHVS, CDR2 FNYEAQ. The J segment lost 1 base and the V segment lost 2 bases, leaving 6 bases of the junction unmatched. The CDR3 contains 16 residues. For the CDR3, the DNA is TGTGCCAGCAGCTTATCACGGGAGGAGGGCACAGATACGCAGTATTTT. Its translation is CASSLSREEGTDTQYF.

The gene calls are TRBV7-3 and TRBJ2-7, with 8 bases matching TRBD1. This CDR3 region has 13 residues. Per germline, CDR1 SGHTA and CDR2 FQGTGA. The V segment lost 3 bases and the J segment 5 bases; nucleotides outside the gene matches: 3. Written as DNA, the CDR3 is TGTGCCAGCAGCTTTGACAGGGGCCACGAGCAGTACTTC. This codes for CASSFDRGHEQYF.

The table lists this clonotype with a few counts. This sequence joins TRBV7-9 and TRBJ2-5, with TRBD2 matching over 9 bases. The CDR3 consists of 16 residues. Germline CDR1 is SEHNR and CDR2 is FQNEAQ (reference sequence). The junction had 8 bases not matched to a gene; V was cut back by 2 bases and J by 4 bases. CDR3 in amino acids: CASSLLAGGSRETQYF. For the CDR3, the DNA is TGTGCCAGCAGCTTACTGGCGGGAGGGTCTCGAGAGACCCAGTACTTC.

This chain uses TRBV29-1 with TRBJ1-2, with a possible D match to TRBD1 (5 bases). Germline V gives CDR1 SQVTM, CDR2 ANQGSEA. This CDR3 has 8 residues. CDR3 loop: CRGDGYTF. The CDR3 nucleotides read TGCAGGGGGGATGGCTACACCTTC.

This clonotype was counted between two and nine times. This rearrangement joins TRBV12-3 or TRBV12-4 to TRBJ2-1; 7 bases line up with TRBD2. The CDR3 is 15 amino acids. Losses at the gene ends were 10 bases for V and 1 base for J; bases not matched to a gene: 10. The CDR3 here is CATADGGRSYNEQFF. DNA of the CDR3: TGTGCCACTGCCGACGGGGGGAGGTCCTACAATGAGCAGTTCTTC.

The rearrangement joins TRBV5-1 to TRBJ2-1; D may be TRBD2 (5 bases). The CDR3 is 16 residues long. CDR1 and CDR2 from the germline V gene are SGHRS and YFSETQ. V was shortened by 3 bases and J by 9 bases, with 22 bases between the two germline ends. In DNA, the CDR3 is TGCGCCAGCAGCTCCCGGGGTGGGAGAGAGGTCAGTGAGCAGTTCTTC. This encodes CASSSRGGREVSEQFF.

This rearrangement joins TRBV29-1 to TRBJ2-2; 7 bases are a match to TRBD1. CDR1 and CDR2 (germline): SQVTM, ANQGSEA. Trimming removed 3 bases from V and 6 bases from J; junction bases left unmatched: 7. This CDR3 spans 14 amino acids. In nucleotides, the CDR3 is TGCAGCGTTGAGGAGACAGGGCTTCCCGGGGAGCTGTTTTTT. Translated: CSVEETGLPGELFF.

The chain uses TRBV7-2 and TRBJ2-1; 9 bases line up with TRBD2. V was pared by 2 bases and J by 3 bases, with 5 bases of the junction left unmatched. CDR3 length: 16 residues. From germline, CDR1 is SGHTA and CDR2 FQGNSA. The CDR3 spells CASSLRLAGFYNEQFF. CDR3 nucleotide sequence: TGTGCCAGCAGCTTACGGCTAGCGGGATTCTACAATGAGCAGTTCTTC.

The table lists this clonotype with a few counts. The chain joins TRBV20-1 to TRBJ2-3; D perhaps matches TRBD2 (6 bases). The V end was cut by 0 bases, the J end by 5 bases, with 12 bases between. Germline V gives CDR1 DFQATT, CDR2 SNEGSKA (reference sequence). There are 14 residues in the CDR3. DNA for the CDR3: TGCAGTGCTAGAGACCCGACTAGTGTAGATACGCAGTATTTT. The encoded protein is CSARDPTSVDTQYF.

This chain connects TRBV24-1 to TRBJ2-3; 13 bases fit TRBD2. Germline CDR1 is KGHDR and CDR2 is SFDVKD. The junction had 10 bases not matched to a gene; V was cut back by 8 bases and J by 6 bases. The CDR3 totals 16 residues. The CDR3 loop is CATNDQGLAGLDTQYF. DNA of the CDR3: TGTGCCACCAATGACCAGGGACTAGCGGGATTGGATACGCAGTATTTT.

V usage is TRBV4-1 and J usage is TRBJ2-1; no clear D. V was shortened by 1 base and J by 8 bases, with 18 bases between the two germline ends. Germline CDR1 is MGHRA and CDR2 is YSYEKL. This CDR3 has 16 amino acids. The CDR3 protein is CASSQVFGLEGDEQFF. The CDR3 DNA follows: TGCGCCAGCAGCCAAGTTTTTGGGCTAGAAGGCGATGAGCAGTTCTTC.

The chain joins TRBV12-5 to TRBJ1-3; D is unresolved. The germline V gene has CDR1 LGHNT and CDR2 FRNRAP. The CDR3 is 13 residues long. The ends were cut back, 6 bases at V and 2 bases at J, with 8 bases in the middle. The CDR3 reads CASGRGAGNTIYF. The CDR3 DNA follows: TGTGCTAGTGGCCGAGGAGCTGGAAACACCATATATTTT.

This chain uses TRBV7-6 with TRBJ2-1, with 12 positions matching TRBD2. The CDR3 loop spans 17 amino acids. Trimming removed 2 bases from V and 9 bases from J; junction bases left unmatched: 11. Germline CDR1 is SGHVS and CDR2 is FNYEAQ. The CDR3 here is CASSLLRLAGGPGEQFF. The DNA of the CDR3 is TGTGCCAGCAGCTTATTAAGGCTAGCGGGAGGGCCGGGTGAGCAGTTCTTC. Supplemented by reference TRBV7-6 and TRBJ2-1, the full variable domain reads GAGVSQSPRYKVTKRGQDVALRCDPISGHVSLYWYRQALGQGPEFLTYFNYEAQQDKSGLPNDRFSAERPEGSISTLTIQRTEQRDSAMYRCASSLLRLAGGPGEQFFGPGTRLTVL.

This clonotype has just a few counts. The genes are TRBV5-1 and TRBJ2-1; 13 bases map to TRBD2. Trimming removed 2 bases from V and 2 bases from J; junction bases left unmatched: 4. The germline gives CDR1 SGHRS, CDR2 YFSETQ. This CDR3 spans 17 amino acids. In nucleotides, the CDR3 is TGCGCCAGCAGCTTCGGACTAGCGGGAGCCCCCTACAATGAGCAGTTCTTC. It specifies CASSFGLAGAPYNEQFF.

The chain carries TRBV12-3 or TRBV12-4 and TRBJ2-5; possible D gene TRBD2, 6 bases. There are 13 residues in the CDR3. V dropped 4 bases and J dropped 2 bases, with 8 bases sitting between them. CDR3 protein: CASSSEGQETQYF. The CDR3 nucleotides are TGTGCCAGCAGTTCGGAGGGGCAAGAGACCCAGTACTTC.

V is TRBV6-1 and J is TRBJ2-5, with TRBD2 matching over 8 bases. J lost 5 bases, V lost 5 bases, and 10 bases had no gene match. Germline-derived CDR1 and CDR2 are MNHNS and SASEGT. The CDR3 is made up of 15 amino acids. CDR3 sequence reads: CASSPSGTRRETQYF. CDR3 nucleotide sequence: TGTGCCAGCAGTCCCTCCGGGACTAGGAGGGAGACCCAGTACTTC.

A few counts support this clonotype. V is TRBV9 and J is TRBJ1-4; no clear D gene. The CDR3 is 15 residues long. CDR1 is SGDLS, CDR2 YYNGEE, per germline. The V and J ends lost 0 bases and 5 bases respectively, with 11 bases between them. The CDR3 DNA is TGTGCCAGCAGCGTAGATGGGCAGCAAAATGAAAAACTGTTTTTT. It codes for CASSVDGQQNEKLFF.